This TCR beta chain was identified during a study of T cell responses to AZD1222 COVID-19 vaccine. Whole-study results and caveats: Donors skewed white British and female; clonal diversity was possibly underestimated.

The CDR3 contains 13 residues. Trimming pared 10 bases from V and 0 bases from J, leaving 13 bases between. Germline V lookup: CDR1 LGHNA, CDR2 YNFKEQ. Only in-frame clones appear in the TCRdb table, and some are missing; sequencing was by immunoSEQ multiplex PCR. Of 120,000 to 150,000 clones detected, over 75% appear once; the ten largest clones hold about 5%. Regarding this clone: The antigen remains unidentified.

The chain is built from TRBV4-2 and TRBJ2-7; D remains ambiguous. This TCR derives from an adult who received the MenACWY meningococcal vaccine as a control. Sequences were derived from peripheral blood, sampled 28 days after the second dose of the MenACWY control vaccine. The CDR3 is CAMPRCYSYEQYF. The CDR3 region has the DNA TGTGCCATGCCCAGGTGTTACTCCTACGAGCAGTACTTC.